This T cell receptor (beta chain) was recorded in a study of blood T cells in healthy people across ages. General study findings and limits: Estimates of diversity drawn from one million T cells were considered underestimates.

A second roughly 6 to 11 cycle PCR used barcoded and J-beta primers. Tags on each cDNA molecule came from a template-switch adaptor with 12 random nucleotides. TCRdb used MiXCR to reprocess the 5' RACE reads, holding one entry per CDR3 protein. Here the sample spans 1.2 million to 1.5 million distinct CDR3 sequences, 55% to 75% being singletons. Of note for this clonotype: Its specificity is not known.

CDR1 is DFQATT and CDR2 is SNEGSKA in the germline V gene (reference sequence). V lost 1 base, J lost 4 bases, and 8 bases lay in between. The CDR3 contains 13 residues. The sequenced material came from blood. The sequence came from a man younger than 30 in good health. The J gene is TRBJ1-3, the V gene TRBV20-1; no definite D call. Here the CDR3 reads CSARVAGGNTIYF. The CDR3 DNA follows: TGCAGTGCTAGAGTGGCAGGCGGAAACACCATATATTTT.